Sequencing of this T cell receptor (beta chain) was carried out in a study of blood T cell repertoires in COVID-19. Study-level background: Sites across the United States, Italy and Spain contributed samples from acute and convalescent COVID-19. Nucleic acid was either cDNA or gDNA, and it came from T cells, B-cell-depleted T cells, or PBMCs.

The sample holds one count of this clone. How the authors handled the data: Researchers report that nucleated cell counts were estimated from reference gene primer amplification. Data came from immunoSEQ multiplex PCR; TCRdb stores just in-frame clones and leaves some out. Clone size and the V and J calls come from that table; the DNA yielded D and trimming. The profile shows around 65,000 clones, approximately 82% of them singletons. CDR1 is SGHVS, CDR2 FQNEAQ, per germline. V shed 2 bases and J shed 7 bases, with 12 bases lying between them. This CDR3 has 15 amino acids. This sequence joins TRBV7-8 and TRBJ1-6, with D possibly matching TRBD1 (6 bases). The sequenced material came from peripheral blood. The receptor's source is an elderly man with active COVID-19. CDR3 DNA sequence: TGTGCCAGCAGCTTATTCCCCCAGGGGAATTCACCCCTCCACTTT. Its translation is CASSLFPQGNSPLHF.